This TCR beta chain was observed in a study of cytomegalovirus exposure and HLA in healthy donors. Study findings and constraints: High specificity and sensitivity for cytomegalovirus status were reported for the classifier. The listing of approximately 160 TCR beta chains classed them as cytomegalovirus-associated. Clusters of TCRs from the first cohort tended to co-occur in the 120 or so validation repertoires (as a later analysis found).

The donors were in the approximately 120-subject validation cohort; that cohort was separate from the approximately 670-subject first cohort. V shed 6 bases and J shed 3 bases, with 6 bases lying between them. The CDR3 spans 11 residues. The germline gives CDR1 LNHDA, CDR2 SQIVND (reference sequence). TCRdb's copy holds only in-frame clones and misses some; the assay was immunoSEQ multiplex PCR. This table has just under 150,000 clones, about 91% appearing once. Concerning this clone: Its antigen remains unknown.

The chain couples TRBV19 to TRBJ2-7; no firm D call. Sequences were obtained from PBMCs. The TCR sequence derives from a young man in good health and CMV-seropositive. CDR3 amino acids: CASRAGYEQYF. CDR3 nucleotides: TGTGCCAGTAGGGCAGGCTACGAGCAGTACTTC.